What follows is one TCR beta chain and its context. Its antigen is unknown. The data belong to a study of T-cell memory formation after mild COVID-19. Study-wide results and caveats: There was no confirmation that second-wave clones peaking on day 37 were SARS-CoV-2 specific. In pre-infection memory, a portion of responding clones appeared, which suggested that cross-reactive memory joined. Clones contracting day 15 to 85 were balanced CD4/CD8; later expanders leaned CD4+. Mostly located in CM and EM were contracting CD4+ clones, with contracting CD8+ clones located in EMRA.

One entry per CDR3 protein results from TCRdb running MiXCR on the 5' RACE reads. The sample lists 110,000 or so distinct CDR3 sequences; 20% to 25% were seen once. V lost 6 bases and J lost 10, with 12 bases in between. This CDR3 is 12 amino acids long. Germline V gene data show CDR1 as MDHEN and CDR2 as SYDVKM. The sample comprised PBMCs or a T cell subset sorted from them (not recorded which). The origin of this receptor is a man younger than 35 who had mild COVID-19 (a few samples of this study predate the infection). Cell type and time point are not known. The V call is TRBV28, the J call TRBJ2-2; D call uncertain. CDR3: CASRNDAPELFF. CDR3 in DNA: TGTGCCAGCAGGAACGACGCGCCGGAGCTGTTTTTT.